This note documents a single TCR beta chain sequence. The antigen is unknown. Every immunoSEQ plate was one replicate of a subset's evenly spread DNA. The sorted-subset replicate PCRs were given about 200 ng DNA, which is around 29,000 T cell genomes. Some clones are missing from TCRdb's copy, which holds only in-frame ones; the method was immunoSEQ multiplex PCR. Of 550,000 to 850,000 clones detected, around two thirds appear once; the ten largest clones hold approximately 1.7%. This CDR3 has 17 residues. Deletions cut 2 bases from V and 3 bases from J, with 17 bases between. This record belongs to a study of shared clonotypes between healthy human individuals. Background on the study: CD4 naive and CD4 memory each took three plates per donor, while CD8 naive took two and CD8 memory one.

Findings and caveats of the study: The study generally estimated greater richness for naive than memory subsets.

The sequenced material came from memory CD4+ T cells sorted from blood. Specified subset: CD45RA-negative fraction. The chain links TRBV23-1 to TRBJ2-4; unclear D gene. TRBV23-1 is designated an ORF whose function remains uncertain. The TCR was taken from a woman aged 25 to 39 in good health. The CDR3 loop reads CASSQTGPRACKNIQYF. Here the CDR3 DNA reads TGCGCCAGCAGTCAAACTGGGCCCCGGGCTTGCAAAAACATTCAGTACTTC.